The 18 T cell receptor beta chains reported below all come from one sample, sequenced in a study of cytomegalovirus exposure and HLA in healthy donors. The data were produced by immunoSEQ multiplex PCR, yet TCRdb's version contains in-frame clones alone and is incomplete. The data contain about 150,000 clones, about nine tenths of them singletons. Sequences were obtained from PBMCs. Source of these receptors: a man in his late teens or twenties in good health and CMV-seronegative.

DNA of the CDR3: TGTGCCTGGGGCTTCGGCGGGACTGAAGCTTTCTTT. Translated, it gives CAWGFGGTEAFF. This chain uses TRBV30 with TRBJ1-1; D gene unclear. Germline V gene data show CDR1 as GTSNPN and CDR2 as SVGIG (reference sequence). The CDR3 spans 12 residues. V shed 5 bases and J shed 5 bases, with 12 bases lying between them.

This sequence joins TRBV28 and TRBJ2-5, with 10 bases identical to TRBD1. The CDR3 loop spans 15 amino acids. Germline V lookup: CDR1 MDHEN, CDR2 SYDVKM. V lost 3 bases, J lost 5 bases, and 6 bases stayed unmatched. The CDR3 sequence: CASSLRDRGRETQYF. For the CDR3, the DNA is TGTGCCAGCAGTTTGAGGGACAGGGGTCGGGAGACCCAGTACTTC.

The chain employs TRBV6-5 and TRBJ1-6, with 8 bases fitting TRBD1. This CDR3 region has 14 residues. The trim removed 2 bases at V and 7 bases at J, leaving 1 base unmatched. Germline V gives CDR1 MNHEY, CDR2 SVGAGI. CDR3 coding DNA: TGTGCCAGCAGTTACCAGGGGGCAAATTCACCCCTCCACTTT. This codes for CASSYQGANSPLHF.

This clone occurred a few times. The rearrangement links TRBV5-1 to TRBJ1-5, with D unclear. Between the trimmed V and J ends, which lost 0 bases and 4 bases, there was a span of 14 bases. Germline CDR1 and CDR2: SGHRS and YFSETQ. The CDR3 is made up of 16 amino acids. The CDR3, as DNA: TGCGCCAGCAGCTTGGGTCCTCAGGCGTCTAATCAGCCCCAGCATTTT. Translation: CASSLGPQASNQPQHF.

This clone was counted a few times. This chain uses TRBV5-1 with TRBJ2-1; TRBD2 agrees at 9 bases. This CDR3 is 13 amino acids long. The ends lost 7 bases at V and 7 bases at J; junction bases unmatched: 6. Germline loops: CDR1 SGHRS, CDR2 YFSETQ. The CDR3 loop reads CASGGTSRNEQFF. In DNA, the CDR3 is TGCGCCAGCGGCGGGACTAGCAGGAATGAGCAGTTCTTC.

J is TRBJ1-3 and V is TRBV6-1; D is unresolved. V was trimmed by 0 bases and J by 0 bases, leaving 15 bases between them. Germline CDR1 reads MNHNS; CDR2 reads SASEGT. CDR3 length: 18 amino acids. The CDR3 loop reads CASSEARGSYHSGNTIYF. CDR3 in DNA: TGTGCCAGCAGTGAAGCGCGAGGGTCCTACCACTCTGGAAACACCATATATTTT.

The genes are TRBV6-1 and TRBJ1-1; the D gene is possibly TRBD1 (5 bases). The germline V gene has CDR1 MNHNS and CDR2 SASEGT. The CDR3 contains 13 residues. Trimming left V 2 bases short and J 3 bases short, with 7 bases between. CDR3 bases: TGTGCCAGCAGTGAATGGGGCTACACTGAAGCTTTCTTT. Translated: CASSEWGYTEAFF.

The CDR3 spells CASSRMMVQGTSGAYEQYF. Here the CDR3 DNA reads TGTGCCAGCAGTCGAATGATGGTCCAAGGGACTAGCGGAGCCTACGAGCAGTACTTC. The gene calls are TRBV11-2 and TRBJ2-7; 11 bases map to TRBD2. The ends lost 6 bases at V and 2 bases at J; junction bases unmatched: 18. Germline-derived CDR1 and CDR2 are SGHAT and FQNNGV. The CDR3 extends over 19 amino acids.

The gene calls are TRBV6-1 and TRBJ2-3; 7 positions match TRBD1. Germline V lookup: CDR1 MNHNS, CDR2 SASEGT. V gave up 4 bases and J gave up 4 bases; unmatched junction bases: 11. The length of the CDR3 is 16 residues. The CDR3 protein is CASSVWTGSYADTQYF. Written as DNA, the CDR3 is TGTGCCAGCAGTGTCTGGACAGGTTCTTATGCAGATACGCAGTATTTT.

V is TRBV6-1 and J is TRBJ2-3; 12 nucleotides match TRBD2. Germline V gene sequence: CDR1 MNHNS, CDR2 SASEGT. This CDR3 comprises 15 residues. V was clipped by 4 bases and J by 5 bases; unmatched bases: 4. The CDR3 nucleotides read TGTGCCAGCAGTGGGACTAGCGGGGCACTAGATACGCAGTATTTT. Protein product: CASSGTSGALDTQYF.

The chain joins TRBV27 to TRBJ1-5; D perhaps matches TRBD1 (5 bases). In germline, CDR1 is MNHEY, CDR2 SMNVEV (reference sequence). CDR3 length: 13 amino acids. Between the trimmed V and J ends, which lost 3 bases and 6 bases, there was a span of 9 bases. DNA of the CDR3: TGTGCCAGCAGTTTGCAGGGTATTCAGCCCCAGCATTTT. Amino acid sequence: CASSLQGIQPQHF.

The chain carries TRBV4-3 and TRBJ2-1, with a tentative D call TRBD2 (5 bases). This CDR3 is 16 amino acids long. CDR1 is LGHNA and CDR2 is YSLEER in the germline V gene. With 0 bases removed from V and 7 bases from J, the gap between germline ends came to 16 bases. This CDR3 is CASSQEGLAGLNEQFF. The CDR3 nucleotides are TGCGCCAGCAGCCAAGAAGGTCTAGCAGGATTGAATGAGCAGTTCTTC.

There are a few counts of this clone. This rearrangement joins TRBV4-3 to TRBJ1-2; 8 bases are shared with TRBD1. The CDR3 runs 15 residues. Germline V gene sequence: CDR1 LGHNA, CDR2 YSLEER. V was pared by 1 base and J by 4 bases, with 5 bases of the junction left unmatched. Here the CDR3 reads CASSQVEGQAYGYTF. In nucleotides, the CDR3 is TGCGCCAGCAGCCAAGTAGAGGGACAGGCCTATGGCTACACCTTC.

Within the sample, this clone is medium-sized. The identical CDR3 is also encoded by other nucleotide sequences in the sample. The chain joins TRBV6-1 to TRBJ2-5, with 12 bases fitting TRBD2. Per the germline V gene, CDR1 is MNHNS and CDR2 is SASEGT. The length of the CDR3 is 15 residues. V shed 2 bases and J 2 bases; nucleotides not matched to a gene: 0. Written as DNA, the CDR3 is TGTGCCAGCAGTGAACTAGCGGGGGGGCAAGAGACCCAGTACTTC. Residues: CASSELAGGQETQYF.

Here the CDR3 reads CASSLAWTSDTDTQYF. CDR3 nucleotide sequence: TGTGCCAGCAGCTTGGCCTGGACTAGCGATACAGATACGCAGTATTTT. The chain has TRBV5-8 and TRBJ2-3; 9 nucleotides line up with TRBD2. Germline V gene data show CDR1 as SGHTS and CDR2 as YDEGEE. The trim removed 0 bases at V and 3 bases at J, leaving 5 bases unmatched. This CDR3 spans 16 amino acids.

This clone was observed a handful of times. This chain connects TRBV10-2 to TRBJ2-7, with TRBD1 matching 9 bases. The CDR3 is made up of 15 amino acids. The V segment lost 3 bases and the J segment 4 bases; nucleotides outside the gene matches: 7. CDR1 is WSHSY and CDR2 is SAAADI in the germline V gene. The CDR3 reads CASSEAGQGVYEQYF. The CDR3, as DNA: TGCGCCAGCAGTGAAGCGGGACAGGGTGTGTACGAGCAGTACTTC.

This clone occurred once. The chain couples TRBV7-8 to TRBJ1-1; TRBD1 matches at 7 bases. The V gene end was trimmed by 5 bases and the J gene end by 4 bases; junction bases not matched to a gene: 10. The germline CDR1 and CDR2 sequences are SGHVS and FQNEAQ. The CDR3 has 15 amino acids. The CDR3: CASSPRQGGVTEAFF. DNA of the CDR3: TGTGCCAGCAGCCCCAGACAGGGTGGGGTCACTGAAGCTTTCTTT.

The rearrangement links TRBV27 to TRBJ2-3, with 7 bases that match TRBD1. The germline V gene encodes CDR1 MNHEY and CDR2 SMNVEV (reference sequence). V trimming: 5 bases; J trimming: 4 bases; junction bases outside the gene matches: 3. This CDR3 has 13 amino acids. Here the CDR3 DNA reads TGTGCCAGCAGTCGACAGGGTTCAGATACGCAGTATTTT. It specifies CASSRQGSDTQYF.